This T cell receptor (beta chain) appears in the sequencing data of a study of OX40 agonist ivuxolimab in advanced cancers. About the research overall: Ivuxolimab, an agonist antibody against OX40 (CD134), was given to patients.

Germline CDR1 reads MDHEN; CDR2 reads SYDVKM. Trimming removed 3 bases at V and 0 bases at J, with 3 bases between. This CDR3 contains 14 residues. The method was immunoSEQ multiplex PCR; TCRdb's version includes in-frame clones alone and lacks a portion of them. The sample comprises tens of thousands of clones, about 88% of which are singletons, and approximately 0.35% rests with the top ten. The V call is TRBV28, the J call TRBJ2-6, with D unresolved. The sequence was obtained from an adult with an advanced solid tumor such as melanoma, head and neck, liver or kidney cancer. Sample: CD4+ or CD8+ T cells sorted from blood, taken in a trial of the OX40 agonist ivuxolimab. The CDR3 DNA follows: TGTGCCAGCAGTTTCAACTCTGGGGCCAACGTCCTGACTTTC. Protein: CASSFNSGANVLTF.